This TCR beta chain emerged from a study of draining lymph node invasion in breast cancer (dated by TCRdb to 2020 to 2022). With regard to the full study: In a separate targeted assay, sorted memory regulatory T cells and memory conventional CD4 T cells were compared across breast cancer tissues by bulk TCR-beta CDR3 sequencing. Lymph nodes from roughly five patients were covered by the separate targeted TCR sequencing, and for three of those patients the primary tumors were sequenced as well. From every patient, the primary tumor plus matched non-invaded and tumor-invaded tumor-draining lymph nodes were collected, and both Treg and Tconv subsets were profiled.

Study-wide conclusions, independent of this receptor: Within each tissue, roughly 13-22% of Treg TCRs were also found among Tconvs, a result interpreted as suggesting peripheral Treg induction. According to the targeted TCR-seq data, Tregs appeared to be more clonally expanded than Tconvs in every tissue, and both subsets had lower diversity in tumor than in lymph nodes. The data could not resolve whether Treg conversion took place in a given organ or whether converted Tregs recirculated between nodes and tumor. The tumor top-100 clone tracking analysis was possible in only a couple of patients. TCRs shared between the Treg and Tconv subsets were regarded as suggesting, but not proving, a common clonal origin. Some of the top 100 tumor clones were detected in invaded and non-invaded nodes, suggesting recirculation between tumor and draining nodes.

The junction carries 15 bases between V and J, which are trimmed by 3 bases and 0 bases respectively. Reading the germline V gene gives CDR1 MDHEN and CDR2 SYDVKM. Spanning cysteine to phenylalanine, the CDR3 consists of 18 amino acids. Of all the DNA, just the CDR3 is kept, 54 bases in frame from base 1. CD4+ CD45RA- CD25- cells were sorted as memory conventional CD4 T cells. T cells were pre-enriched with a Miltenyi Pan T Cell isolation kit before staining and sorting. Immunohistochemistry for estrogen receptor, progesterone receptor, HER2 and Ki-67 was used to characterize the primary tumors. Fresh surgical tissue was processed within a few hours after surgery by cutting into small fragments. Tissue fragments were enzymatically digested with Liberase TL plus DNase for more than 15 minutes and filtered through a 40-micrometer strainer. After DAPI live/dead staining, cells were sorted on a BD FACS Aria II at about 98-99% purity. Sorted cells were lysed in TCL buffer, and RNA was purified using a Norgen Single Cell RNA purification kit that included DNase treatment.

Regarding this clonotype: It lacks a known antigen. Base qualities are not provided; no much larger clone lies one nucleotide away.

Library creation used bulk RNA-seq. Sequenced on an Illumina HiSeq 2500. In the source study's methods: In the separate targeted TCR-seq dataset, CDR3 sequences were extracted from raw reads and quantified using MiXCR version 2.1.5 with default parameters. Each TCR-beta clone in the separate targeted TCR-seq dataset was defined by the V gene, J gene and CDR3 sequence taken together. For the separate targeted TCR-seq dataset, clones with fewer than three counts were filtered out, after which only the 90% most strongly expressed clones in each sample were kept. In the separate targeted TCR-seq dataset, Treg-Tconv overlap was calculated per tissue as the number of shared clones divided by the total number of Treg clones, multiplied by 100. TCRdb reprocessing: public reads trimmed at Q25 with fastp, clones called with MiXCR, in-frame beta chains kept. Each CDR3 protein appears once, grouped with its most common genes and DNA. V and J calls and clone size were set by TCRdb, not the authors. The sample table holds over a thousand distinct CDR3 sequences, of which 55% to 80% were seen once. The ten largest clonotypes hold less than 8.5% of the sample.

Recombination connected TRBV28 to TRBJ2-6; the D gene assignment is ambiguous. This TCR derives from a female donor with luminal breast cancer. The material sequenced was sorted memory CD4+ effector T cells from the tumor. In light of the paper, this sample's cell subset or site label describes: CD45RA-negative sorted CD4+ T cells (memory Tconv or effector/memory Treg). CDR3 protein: CASSFRVKGLSGANVLTF. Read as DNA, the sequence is TGTGCCAGCAGTTTTCGGGTCAAAGGCCTCTCTGGGGCCAACGTCCTGACTTTC.